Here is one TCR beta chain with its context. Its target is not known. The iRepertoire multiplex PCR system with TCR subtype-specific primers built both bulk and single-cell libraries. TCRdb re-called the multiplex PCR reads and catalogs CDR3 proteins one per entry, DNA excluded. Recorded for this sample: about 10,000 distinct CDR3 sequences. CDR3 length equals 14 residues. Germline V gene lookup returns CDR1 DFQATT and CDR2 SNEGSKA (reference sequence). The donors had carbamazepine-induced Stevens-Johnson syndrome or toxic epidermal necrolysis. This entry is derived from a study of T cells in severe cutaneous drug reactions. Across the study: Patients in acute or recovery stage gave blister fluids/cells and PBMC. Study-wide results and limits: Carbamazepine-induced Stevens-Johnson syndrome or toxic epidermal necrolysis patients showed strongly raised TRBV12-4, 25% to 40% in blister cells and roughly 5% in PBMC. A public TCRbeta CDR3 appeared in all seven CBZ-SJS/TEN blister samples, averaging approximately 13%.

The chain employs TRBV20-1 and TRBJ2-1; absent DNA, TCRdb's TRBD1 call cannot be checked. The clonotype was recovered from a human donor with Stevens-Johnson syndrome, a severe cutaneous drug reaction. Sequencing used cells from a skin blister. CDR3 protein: CSAIRTENYNEQFF.